This TCR beta chain originates from a study of spatial heterogeneity in lung cancer. Study context: Averaged across combinations, each unique TCR and UMI pairing appeared more than ten times in raw reads, which were uncorrected.

The CDR3 totals 15 residues. Germline CDR1 KGHSH, CDR2 LQKENI. V lost 0 bases, J lost 3 bases, and 11 bases lay in between. From the 5' RACE reads, TCRdb called clonotypes with MiXCR, one entry per CDR3 protein. Altogether some 10,000 distinct CDR3 sequences are present, around 10% being singletons, with the ten largest covering about 12%. General observations from the study: Higher tumor mutation counts went along with higher counts of expanded intratumoral alpha and beta TCRs.

This clonotype appeared many times. Its target is unknown. Described time point: sample taken at primary tumor resection. This specimen consisted of lung tumor tissue, obtained at surgery. The sequence came from a female donor with early-stage non-small cell lung cancer. This chain links TRBV18 with TRBJ1-1, with D tentatively TRBD1 (6 bases). CDR3 region: CASSPPWGRDTEAFF. CDR3 nucleotides: TGTGCCAGCTCACCACCTTGGGGGCGAGACACTGAAGCTTTCTTT.